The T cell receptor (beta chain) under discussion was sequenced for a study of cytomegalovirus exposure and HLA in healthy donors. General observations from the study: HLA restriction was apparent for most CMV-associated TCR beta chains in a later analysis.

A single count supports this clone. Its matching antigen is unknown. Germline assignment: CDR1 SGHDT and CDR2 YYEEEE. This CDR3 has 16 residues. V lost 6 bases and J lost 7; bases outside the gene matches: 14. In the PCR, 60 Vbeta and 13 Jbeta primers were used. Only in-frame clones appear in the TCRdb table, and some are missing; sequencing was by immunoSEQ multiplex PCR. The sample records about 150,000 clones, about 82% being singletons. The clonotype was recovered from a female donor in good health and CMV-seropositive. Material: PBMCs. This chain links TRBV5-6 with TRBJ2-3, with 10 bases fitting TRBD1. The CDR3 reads CASTTAGTGEIHTQYF. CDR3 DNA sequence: TGTGCCAGCACCACAGCCGGGACAGGGGAAATTCATACGCAGTATTTT.